The source of this T cell receptor beta chain is a study of CD8 T cells in Susac syndrome. RNA in amounts of about 0.5 to 1 ug was reverse transcribed with random hexamers. TCRdb itself ran the immunoSEQ multiplex PCR reads through MiXCR, one entry per CDR3 protein. The sample has roughly 150,000 distinct CDR3 sequences, roughly 95% seen once. CD8+ and CD4+ blood T cells underwent TCR beta sequencing. J gave up 5 bases and V 2 bases, and 7 bases lay outside the gene matches. This CDR3 contains 15 residues. Per germline, CDR1 LGHDT and CDR2 YNNKEL (reference sequence). This receptor was taken from a human donor with Susac syndrome. This sequence joins TRBV3-1 and TRBJ2-5; 8 bases match TRBD1. The source material was CD4+ T cells from PBMCs. Written as DNA, the CDR3 is TGTGCCAGCAGCCAAATGACAGGGGAAGGCGAGACCCAGTACTTC. Translation: CASSQMTGEGETQYF.